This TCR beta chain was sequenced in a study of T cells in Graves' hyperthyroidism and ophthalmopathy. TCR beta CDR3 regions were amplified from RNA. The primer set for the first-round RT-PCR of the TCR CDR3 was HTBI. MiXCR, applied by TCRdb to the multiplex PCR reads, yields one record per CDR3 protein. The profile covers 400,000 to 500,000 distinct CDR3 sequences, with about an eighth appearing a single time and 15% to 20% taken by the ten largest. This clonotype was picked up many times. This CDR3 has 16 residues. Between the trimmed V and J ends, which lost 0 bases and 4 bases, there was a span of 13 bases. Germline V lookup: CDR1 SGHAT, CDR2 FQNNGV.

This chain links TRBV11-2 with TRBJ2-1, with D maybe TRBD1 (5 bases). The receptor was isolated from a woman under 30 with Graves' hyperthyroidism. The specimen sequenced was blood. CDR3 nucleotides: TGTGCCAGCAGCTTAGATCGGACAACTATTTACAATGAGCAGTTCTTC. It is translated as CASSLDRTTIYNEQFF.